A single sample gave rise to the 15 T cell receptor beta chains below, sequenced in a study of glioma-infiltrating T cells. The iRepertoire nested amplicon-rescue multiplex PCR amplified TCR alpha and beta CDR3s from RNA. TCRdb called the multiplex PCR reads again in MiXCR, with one record for every CDR3 protein. Here the sample spans about 400,000 distinct CDR3 sequences, 41% being singletons. Sample: glioma tissue, nonneoplastic brain tissue, or PBMCs (not recorded which). These receptors were taken from a human donor with low-grade glioma or glioblastoma, undergoing nonglioma brain surgery, or in good health (not recorded which).

Ten or more counts support this clonotype. CDR3 residues: CATRDRAYNSPLHF. The CDR3 DNA reads as TGTGCCACCAGAGACAGAGCCTATAATTCACCCCTCCACTTT. The chain combines TRBV15 with TRBJ1-6, with D perhaps TRBD1 (5 bases). Deletions cut 6 bases from V and 2 bases from J, with 8 bases between. Germline V CDR1 and CDR2: LNHNV, YYDKDF (reference sequence). The CDR3 covers 14 residues.

On this clonotype itself: A junction end diverges from the germline sequence, so it may reflect a read error. This chain joins TRBV2 and TRBJ1-1; D call uncertain. Germline assignment: CDR1 SNHLY and CDR2 FYNNEI. CDR3 length equals 14 residues. The CDR3 loop is CASSLEDMNTEALF. The CDR3 DNA is TGTGCCAGCAGTCTTGAAGATATGAACACTGAAGCTCTCTTT.

As to this clonotype: Without the conserved terminal phenylalanine or tryptophan, this CDR3 likely stems from a read error. The V and J genes are TRBV27 and TRBJ2-7; 8 bases align to TRBD1. The CDR3 is 14 residues long. Germline CDR1 and CDR2: MNHEY and SMNVEV (reference sequence). V lost 5 bases, J lost 7 bases, and 10 bases stayed unmatched. The CDR3 here is CASSPTTGVQEQYL. Here the CDR3 DNA reads TGTGCCAGCAGTCCAACGACAGGGGTGCAAGAGCAGTACCTC.

The genes are TRBV4-2 and TRBJ2-7; no firm D call. The CDR3 sequence is 15 residues long. The germline V gene has CDR1 LGHNA and CDR2 YNFKEQ. Trimming pared 4 bases from V and 2 bases from J, leaving 15 bases between. The DNA for the CDR3 is TGTGCCAGCAGCCGGGCTTCCGGACGGACCTACGAGCAGTACTTC. This sequence encodes CASSRASGRTYEQYF.

This sequence joins TRBV7-2 and TRBJ2-7; 9 bases are shared with TRBD1. The V gene end was trimmed by 5 bases and the J gene end by 6 bases; junction bases not matched to a gene: 8. This CDR3 is built from 14 residues. The germline CDR1 and CDR2 sequences are SGHTA and FQGNSA. The CDR3 here is CASSRGTGSIEQYF. For the CDR3, the DNA is TGTGCCAGCAGCCGCGGGACAGGGAGTATCGAGCAGTACTTC.

The chain joins TRBV20-1 to TRBJ1-2; weak D call: TRBD1 (6 bases). The CDR3 extends over 16 amino acids. From germline, CDR1 is DFQATT and CDR2 SNEGSKA (reference sequence). Between the trimmed V and J ends, which lost 3 bases and 1 base, there was a span of 18 bases. The DNA of the CDR3 is TGCAGTGCTAGGAACGGACACAGGGCCTTTAACTATGGCTACACCTTC. Amino acid sequence: CSARNGHRAFNYGYTF.

This clonotype was seen many times. V and J are TRBV27 and TRBJ2-1, with 13 bases matching TRBD2. The CDR3 is made up of 15 amino acids. V dropped 5 bases and J dropped 10; count of bases not matched to a gene: 8. CDR1 is MNHEY, CDR2 SMNVEV, per germline (reference sequence). The CDR3 DNA reads TGTGCCAGCAGTCCTGGGACTAGCGGGGAGATAGAGCAGTTCTTC. Translation: CASSPGTSGEIEQFF.

This clonotype was seen a few times. V is TRBV4-3 and J is TRBJ2-4; the D gene could be TRBD1 or TRBD2 (6 bases each). V lost 0 bases and J lost 2, with 14 bases in between. CDR3 length: 17 amino acids. Germline values: CDR1 LGHNA, CDR2 YSLEER. The CDR3 DNA reads as TGCGCCAGCAGCCAAGAGTTGGGGGGCTGGCCCAAAAACATTCAGTACTTC. Its protein is CASSQELGGWPKNIQYF.

A note on this clonotype: Possible read error: a much larger clone is one base away. The chain has TRBV6-2 or TRBV6-3 and TRBJ2-7, with 7 bases fitting TRBD1. This CDR3 is built from 14 residues. Germline V gene sequence: CDR1 MNHEY, CDR2 SVGEGT. J lost 3 bases, V lost 8 bases, and 10 bases had no gene match. CDR3 residues: CASARTGIYYEQYF. The DNA for the CDR3 is TGTGCCAGCGCCCGGACAGGAATATACTACGAGCAGTACTTC.

This sequence joins TRBV4-2 and TRBJ2-7; the D gene is possibly TRBD2 (5 bases). The germline V gene has CDR1 LGHNA and CDR2 YNFKEQ. The ends were cut back, 5 bases at V and 4 bases at J, with 9 bases in the middle. The CDR3 is 12 amino acids. CDR3 amino acids: CASSARGYEQYF. DNA of the CDR3: TGTGCCAGCAGCGCCCGGGGATACGAGCAGTACTTC.

The chain carries TRBV6-5 and TRBJ2-6; D is ambiguous. V was clipped by 0 bases and J by 0 bases, with 9 bases between them. CDR1 is MNHEY, CDR2 SVGAGI, per germline. CDR3 size: 17 residues. This CDR3 is CASSYSKHTSGANVLTF. The CDR3 nucleotides are TGTGCCAGCAGTTACTCGAAACACACCTCTGGGGCCAACGTCCTGACTTTC.

This clonotype was observed many times. The rearrangement uses TRBV6-1 and TRBJ1-5; the D gene is possibly TRBD1 (5 bases). Germline values: CDR1 MNHNS, CDR2 SASEGT. This CDR3 comprises 14 residues. Trimming shortened V by 7 bases and J by 0 bases, and 10 bases separated the two germline ends. The CDR3 region has the DNA TGTGCCAGCACCGAGGGGTATAGCAATCAGCCCCAGCATTTT. This gives the protein CASTEGYSNQPQHF.

This rearrangement joins TRBV6-2 or TRBV6-3 to TRBJ2-5; D remains ambiguous. Looked up from germline, CDR1 is MNHEY and CDR2 is SVGEGT. This CDR3 comprises 13 residues. V lost 11 bases, J lost 3 bases, and 16 bases lay in between. CDR3 residues: CAATPWPEETQYF. The CDR3 DNA sequence: TGTGCCGCCACTCCGTGGCCAGAAGAGACCCAGTACTTC.

J is TRBJ2-1 and V is TRBV20-1; D gene unclear. The CDR3 sequence is 13 residues long. The ends were cut back, 5 bases at V and 3 bases at J, with 11 bases in the middle. Germline CDR1 and CDR2: DFQATT and SNEGSKA (reference sequence). CDR3 sequence: CSAFSAYYNEQFF. The CDR3 DNA reads as TGCAGTGCTTTCTCTGCGTACTACAATGAGCAGTTCTTC.

Turning to this clonotype: A read error is possible here, since a much larger clone lies one base away. The gene calls are TRBV5-1 and TRBJ2-7, with a weak D call TRBD1 (5 bases). The CDR3 loop spans 15 amino acids. The germline V gene has CDR1 SGHRS and CDR2 YFSETQ. The CDR3 protein is CASSLGQTINYGHTF. The CDR3 DNA is TGCGCCAGCAGCTTGGGACAGACGATTAACTATGGCCACACCTTC.